The entry below gives a single T cell receptor (beta chain) sequence along with its context. Its cognate antigen is unknown. V lost 1 base and J lost 0; bases outside the gene matches: 6. The V gene's germline CDR1 is SGHRS and CDR2 YFSETQ. This CDR3 is built from 17 residues. This specimen comes from a study of T cell repertoires in cytomegalovirus infection. MiXCR was run by TCRdb on the reads, yielding one entry per CDR3 protein. The table has around 430,000 distinct CDR3 sequences, 40% to 50% seen once. This TCR was sampled from a human donor in good health (CMV status not recorded). Some clones in this sample may be carry-over from other donors' samples. This chain joins TRBV5-1 and TRBJ2-1; TRBD2 aligns across 8 bases. This sample comprised cultured PBMCs, obtained from culture after CMV antigen stimulation. The CDR3 bases are TGCGCCAGCAGCTTGACTCAGCTAGCGGGCTCCTACAATGAGCAGTTCTTC. It yields the protein CASSLTQLAGSYNEQFF.